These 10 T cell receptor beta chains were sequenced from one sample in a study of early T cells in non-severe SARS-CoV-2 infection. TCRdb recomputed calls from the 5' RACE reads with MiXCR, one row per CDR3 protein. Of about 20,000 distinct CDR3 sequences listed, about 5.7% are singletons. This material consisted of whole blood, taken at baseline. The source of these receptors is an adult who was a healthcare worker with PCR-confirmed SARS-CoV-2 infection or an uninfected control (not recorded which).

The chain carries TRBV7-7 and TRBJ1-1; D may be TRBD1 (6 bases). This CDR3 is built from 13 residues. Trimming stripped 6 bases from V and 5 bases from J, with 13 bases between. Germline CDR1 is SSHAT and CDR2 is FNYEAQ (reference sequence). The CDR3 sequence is CASSTGRGTEAFF. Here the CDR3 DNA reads TGTGCCAGCAGTACAGGGAGAGGAACTGAAGCTTTCTTT.

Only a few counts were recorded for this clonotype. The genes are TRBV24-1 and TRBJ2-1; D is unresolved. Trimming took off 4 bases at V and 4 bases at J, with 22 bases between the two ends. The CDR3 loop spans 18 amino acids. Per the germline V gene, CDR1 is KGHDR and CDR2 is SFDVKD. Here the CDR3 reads CATSDPDGTGKHYNEQFF. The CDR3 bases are TGTGCCACCAGTGACCCCGATGGCACCGGAAAACATTACAATGAGCAGTTCTTC.

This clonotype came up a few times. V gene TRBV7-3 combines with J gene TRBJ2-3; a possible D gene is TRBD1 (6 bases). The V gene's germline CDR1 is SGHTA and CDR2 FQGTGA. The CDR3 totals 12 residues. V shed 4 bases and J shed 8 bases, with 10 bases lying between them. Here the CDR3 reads CASSSTGLTQYF. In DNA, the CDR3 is TGTGCCAGCAGCTCTACAGGGCTTACGCAGTATTTT.

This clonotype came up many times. As DNA, the CDR3 is TGCAGTGCCTCTAGCTACCGGGAGCTGTTTTTT. Its protein is CSASSYRELFF. The rearrangement joins TRBV20-1 to TRBJ2-2; a weak D match, TRBD2 (5 bases). The CDR3 has 11 amino acids. Germline CDR1 reads DFQATT; CDR2 reads SNEGSKA (reference sequence). Trimming took 6 bases from V and 9 from J, leaving 11 bases between them.

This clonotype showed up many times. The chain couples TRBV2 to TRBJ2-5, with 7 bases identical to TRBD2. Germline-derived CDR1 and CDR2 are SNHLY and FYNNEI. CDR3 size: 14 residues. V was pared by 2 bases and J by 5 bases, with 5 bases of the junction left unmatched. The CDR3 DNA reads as TGTGCCAGCAGTGAAAGACTAGCCGGGGAGACCCAGTACTTC. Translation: CASSERLAGETQYF.

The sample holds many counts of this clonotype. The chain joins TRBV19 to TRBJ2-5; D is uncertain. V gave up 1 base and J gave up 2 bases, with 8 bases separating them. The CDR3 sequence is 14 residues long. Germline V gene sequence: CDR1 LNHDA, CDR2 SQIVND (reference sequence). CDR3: CASSIGHQQETQYF. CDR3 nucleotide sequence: TGTGCCAGTAGTATAGGACACCAACAAGAGACCCAGTACTTC.

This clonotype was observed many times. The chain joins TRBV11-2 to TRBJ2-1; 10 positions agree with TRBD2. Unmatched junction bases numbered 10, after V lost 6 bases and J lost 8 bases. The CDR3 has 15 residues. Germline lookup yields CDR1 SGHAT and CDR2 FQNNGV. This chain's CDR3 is CASSQAGGYFDEQFF. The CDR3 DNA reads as TGTGCCAGCAGTCAAGCGGGGGGGTATTTTGATGAGCAGTTCTTC.

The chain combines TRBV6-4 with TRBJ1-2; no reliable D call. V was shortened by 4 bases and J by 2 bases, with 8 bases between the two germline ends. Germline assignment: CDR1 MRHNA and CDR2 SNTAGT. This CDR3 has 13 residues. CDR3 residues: CASSAGGNYGYTF. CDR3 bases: TGTGCCAGCAGTGCCGGAGGGAACTATGGCTACACCTTC.

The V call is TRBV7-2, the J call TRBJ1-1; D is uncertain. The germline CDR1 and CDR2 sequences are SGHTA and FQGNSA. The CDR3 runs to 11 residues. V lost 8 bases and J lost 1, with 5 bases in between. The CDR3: CASESNTEAFF. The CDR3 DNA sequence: TGTGCCAGCGAGTCGAACACTGAAGCTTTCTTT.

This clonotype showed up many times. The CDR3 sequence is CASGFTATDRVANYGYTF. The CDR3 DNA reads as TGTGCTAGTGGTTTCACCGCTACGGACAGGGTGGCCAACTATGGCTACACCTTC. The rearrangement joins TRBV12-5 to TRBJ1-2; 8 bases are shared with TRBD1. The germline V gene has CDR1 LGHNT and CDR2 FRNRAP. The CDR3 is 18 amino acids. Germline trimming cut 3 bases from V and 2 bases from J; bases unmatched to any gene: 14.